The 5 T cell receptor beta chains reported below all come from one sample, sequenced in a study of T cell responses to AZD1222 COVID-19 vaccine. Only in-frame clones appear in the TCRdb table, and some are missing; sequencing was by immunoSEQ multiplex PCR. The sample has 150,000 to 200,000 clones, just over 90% seen once; the top ten hold approximately 1.1%. The source material was peripheral blood, sampled 28 days after the second AZD1222 dose. These receptors all come from an adult who received the AZD1222 COVID-19 vaccine.

The table lists this clone with a count of one. The chain uses TRBV18 and TRBJ1-2; 8 bases map to TRBD1. V gave up 6 bases and J gave up 7 bases; unmatched junction bases: 7. This CDR3 comprises 13 residues. CDR1 is KGHSH and CDR2 is LQKENI in the germline V gene. CDR3 coding DNA: TGTGCCAGCTCCGGAAGCAGGGGGCTTGGCTACACCTTC. Its translation is CASSGSRGLGYTF.

The J gene is TRBJ2-3, the V gene TRBV5-1; 7 nucleotides align to TRBD2. V lost 0 bases, J lost 5 bases, and 6 bases stayed unmatched. Germline CDR1 reads SGHRS; CDR2 reads YFSETQ. There are 15 residues in the CDR3. In nucleotides, the CDR3 is TGCGCCAGCAGCTTGGGTGGCGGGGAGGGAGATACGCAGTATTTT. Translated: CASSLGGGEGDTQYF.

This clone was counted a single time. The J gene is TRBJ1-5, the V gene TRBV10-3; a possible D gene is TRBD1 (5 bases). The germline CDR1 and CDR2 sequences are ENHRY and SYGVKD. Between the trimmed V and J ends, which lost 6 bases and 5 bases, there was a span of 14 bases. This CDR3 region has 14 residues. CDR3 amino acids: CAIRREGDDQPQHF. CDR3 DNA sequence: TGTGCCATCAGACGGGAAGGGGATGATCAGCCCCAGCATTTT.

This sequence joins TRBV6-1 and TRBJ1-1; D is ambiguous. In germline, CDR1 is MNHNS, CDR2 SASEGT. V dropped 0 bases and J dropped 4 bases, with 12 bases sitting between them. The CDR3 runs to 15 residues. The CDR3 loop is CASSEARGVGTEAFF. In DNA form, the CDR3 reads TGTGCCAGCAGTGAAGCCCGGGGAGTGGGCACTGAAGCTTTCTTT.

V is TRBV27 and J is TRBJ1-2, with a possible D match to TRBD1 (6 bases). V was trimmed by 6 bases and J by 11 bases, leaving 25 bases between them. This CDR3 has 15 amino acids. CDR1 and CDR2 (germline): MNHEY, SMNVEV (reference sequence). CDR3 residues: CASSIARAGVRSYTF. The DNA for the CDR3 is TGTGCCAGCAGCATTGCTCGGGCAGGGGTGCGATCTTACACCTTC.